This TCR beta chain was sequenced for a study of human T cells and chemical hapten exposure. For the study at large: 2% DPC was applied to approximately 2 cm by approximately 2 cm of upper inner arm skin for sensitization. After 6 days, upper back 0.01% DPC patch tests were scored.

Library preparation tagged each individual cDNA molecule with a unique molecular identifier. Each CDR3 protein is one row after TCRdb ran MiXCR on the RACE reads. The sample has fewer than 350,000 distinct CDR3 sequences, roughly 7.4% seen once. Specified time point: pre-sensitization, week 0. Documented treatment: therapeutic diphenylcyclopropenone sensitization with weekly scalp DPC. This clonotype occurred many times. The receptor was isolated from a man younger than 35 with alopecia areata. Some clones in this sample may be carry-over from other donors' samples. This sample comprised whole blood, obtained in connection with sensitization to the hapten diphenylcyclopropenone (DPC).

The chain's CDR3 is CASSSGQGRGDTQYF. CDR3 nucleotides: TGCGCCAGCAGCTCCGGACAGGGCCGCGGGGATACGCAGTATTTT. This chain links TRBV5-1 with TRBJ2-3, with 8 nucleotides matching TRBD1. The CDR3 length is 15 residues. V was pared by 3 bases and J by 6 bases, with 9 bases of the junction left unmatched. Germline V gene data show CDR1 as SGHRS and CDR2 as YFSETQ.